This T cell receptor (beta chain) was recorded in a study of shared clonotypes between healthy human individuals. Whole-study results and caveats: Only blood underwent sampling, and tissue repertoires likely differ.

Concerning this clone itself: Its cognate antigen is unknown.

In the CD4+ fraction, cells were divided into CD45RA+ naive and CD45RA-negative memory subsets. For every subset, genomic DNA was evenly distributed across several immunoSEQ plates. The assay was immunoSEQ multiplex PCR, and TCRdb's table has in-frame clones only and misses some. This table has about 2.3 million clones, 85% to 95% appearing once. This TCR was recovered from a man between 18 and 29 years old in good health. Some clones in this sample may be carry-over from other donors' samples. Sequenced: naive CD4+ T cells from PBMCs. Subset indicated: CD45RA+ positively selected.

CDR3 nucleotide sequence: TGTGCCAGTAGTCTGACGGGACTAAAGAACACTGAAGCTTTCTTT. Amino acids: CASSLTGLKNTEAFF. The chain links TRBV19 to TRBJ1-1, with a tentative D call TRBD1 (5 bases). The ends were cut back, 5 bases at V and 1 base at J, with 14 bases in the middle. Germline assignment: CDR1 LNHDA and CDR2 SQIVND (reference sequence). CDR3 length equals 15 residues.